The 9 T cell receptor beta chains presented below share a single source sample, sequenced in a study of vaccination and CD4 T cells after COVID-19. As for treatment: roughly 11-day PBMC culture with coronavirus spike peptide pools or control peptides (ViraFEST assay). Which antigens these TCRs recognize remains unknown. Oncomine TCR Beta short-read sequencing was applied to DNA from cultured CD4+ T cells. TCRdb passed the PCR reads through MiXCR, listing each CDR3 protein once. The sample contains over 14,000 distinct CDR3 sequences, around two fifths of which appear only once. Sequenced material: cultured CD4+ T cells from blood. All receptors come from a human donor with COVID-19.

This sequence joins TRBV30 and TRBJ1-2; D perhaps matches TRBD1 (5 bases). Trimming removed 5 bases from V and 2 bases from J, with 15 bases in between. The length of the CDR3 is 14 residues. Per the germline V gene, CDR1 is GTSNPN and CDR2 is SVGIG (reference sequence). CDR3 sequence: CAWALPGPNYGYTF. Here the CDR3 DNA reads TGTGCCTGGGCTCTGCCGGGACCCAACTATGGCTACACCTTC.

The CDR3 is CATSLDTTGQYF. The CDR3 DNA reads as TGTGCCACCTCCCTGGACACCACCGGGCAGTACTTC. The chain couples TRBV12-3 or TRBV12-4 to TRBJ2-7, with D perhaps matching TRBD1 (5 bases). V lost 10 bases and J 9 bases, leaving 19 bases between the germline ends. This CDR3 has 12 residues.

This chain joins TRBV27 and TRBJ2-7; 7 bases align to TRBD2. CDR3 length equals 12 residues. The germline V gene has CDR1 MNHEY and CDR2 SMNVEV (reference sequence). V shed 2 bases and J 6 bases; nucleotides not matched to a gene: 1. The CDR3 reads CASSLRGGEQYF. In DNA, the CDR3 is TGTGCCAGCAGTTTACGCGGGGGCGAGCAGTACTTC.

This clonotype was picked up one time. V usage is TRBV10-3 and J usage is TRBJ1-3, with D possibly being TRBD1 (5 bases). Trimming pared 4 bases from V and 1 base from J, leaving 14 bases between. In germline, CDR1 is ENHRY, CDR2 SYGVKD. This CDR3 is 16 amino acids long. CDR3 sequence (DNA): TGTGCCATCAGTGGGTCGGCAGGGACGTCTGGAAACACCATATATTTT. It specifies CAISGSAGTSGNTIYF.

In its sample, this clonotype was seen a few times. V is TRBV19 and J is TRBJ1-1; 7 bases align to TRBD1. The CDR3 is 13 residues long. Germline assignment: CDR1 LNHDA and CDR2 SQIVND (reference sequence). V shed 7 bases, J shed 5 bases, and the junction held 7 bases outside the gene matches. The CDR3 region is CASTPTGRTEAFF. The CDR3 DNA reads TGTGCCAGTACCCCGACAGGGAGGACTGAAGCTTTCTTT.

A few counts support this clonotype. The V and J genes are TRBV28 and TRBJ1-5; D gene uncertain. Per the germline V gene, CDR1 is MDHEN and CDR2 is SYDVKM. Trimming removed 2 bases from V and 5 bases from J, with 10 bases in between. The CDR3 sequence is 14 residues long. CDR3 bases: TGTGCCAGCAGTTTAATGGGGTGGGATCAGCCCCAGCATTTT. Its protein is CASSLMGWDQPQHF.

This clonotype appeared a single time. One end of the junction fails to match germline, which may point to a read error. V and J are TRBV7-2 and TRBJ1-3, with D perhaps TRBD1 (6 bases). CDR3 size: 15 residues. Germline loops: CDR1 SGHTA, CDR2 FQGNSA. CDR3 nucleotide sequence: TGTGTCAGCAGCTCGGACAGTACACCTGGAAACACCATATATTTT. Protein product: CVSSSDSTPGNTIYF.

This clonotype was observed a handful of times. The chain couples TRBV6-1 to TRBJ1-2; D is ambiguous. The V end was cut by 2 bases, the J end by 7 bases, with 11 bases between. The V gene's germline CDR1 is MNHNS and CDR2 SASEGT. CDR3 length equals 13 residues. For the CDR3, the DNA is TGTGCCAGCAGTGAAATGGGTAGTGGTGGCTACACCTTC. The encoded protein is CASSEMGSGGYTF.

CDR3 nucleotide sequence: TGCGCCAGCAGCCAAGATCGACGACTGGACAAGGGCTACACCTTC. Its protein is CASSQDRRLDKGYTF. This rearrangement joins TRBV4-3 to TRBJ1-2; D perhaps matches TRBD1 (5 bases). Germline lookup yields CDR1 LGHNA and CDR2 YSLEER. The V end lost 0 bases, the J end lost 8 bases, and 16 bases lay between the germline ends. CDR3 size: 15 residues.